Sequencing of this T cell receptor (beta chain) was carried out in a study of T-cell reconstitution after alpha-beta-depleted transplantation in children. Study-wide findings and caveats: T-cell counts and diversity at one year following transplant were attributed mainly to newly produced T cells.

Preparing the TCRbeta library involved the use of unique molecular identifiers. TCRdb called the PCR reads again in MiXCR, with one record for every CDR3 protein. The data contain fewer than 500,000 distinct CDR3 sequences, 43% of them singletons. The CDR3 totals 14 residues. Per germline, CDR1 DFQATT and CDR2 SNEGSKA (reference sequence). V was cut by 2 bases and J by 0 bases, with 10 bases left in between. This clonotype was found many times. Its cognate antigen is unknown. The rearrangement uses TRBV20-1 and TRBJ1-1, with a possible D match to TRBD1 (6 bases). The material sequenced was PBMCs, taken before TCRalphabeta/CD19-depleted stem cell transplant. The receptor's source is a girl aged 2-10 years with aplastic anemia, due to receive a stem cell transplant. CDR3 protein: CSARFGGMNTEAFF. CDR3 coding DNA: TGCAGTGCTAGATTTGGGGGCATGAACACTGAAGCTTTCTTT.